This is a list of T cell receptor beta chains from one sample in a study of blood T cell repertoires in COVID-19. The method was immunoSEQ multiplex PCR; TCRdb's version includes in-frame clones alone and lacks a portion of them. The top ten hold roughly 5% of the sample, which has about 100,000 clones, around nine tenths seen once. The sample was peripheral blood. These receptors came from a human donor in a cohort sampled during active COVID-19. CDR3s include the opening cysteine and the closing phenylalanine or tryptophan. A D gene is named only where the DNA matches it firmly. Clone size is shown for a subset of rows, as once, few, many or a class of expanded clone.

d_call,v_call,j_call,clone_size,cdr3_aa
.,TRBV28,TRBJ2-7,few,CASSLNSNEQYF
.,TRBV28,TRBJ2-7,.,CASSQATEQYF
.,TRBV21-1,TRBJ2-3,.,CASTSRRASGRGTQYF
.,TRBV2,TRBJ2-5,.,CASSESRGGETQYF
.,TRBV27,TRBJ1-6,.,CASSLMPTRPLHF
TRBD1,TRBV6-5,TRBJ2-1,.,CASTPGQGLNNEQFF
TRBD1,TRBV19,TRBJ1-5,.,CASSPTDRGRNQPQHF
.,TRBV9,TRBJ1-6,.,CASQNPGDSPLHF
.,TRBV10-3,TRBJ2-7,few,CAISESGNYEQYF
TRBD1,TRBV6-5,TRBJ2-7,.,CASSSPDRGYEQYF
TRBD2,TRBV7-8,TRBJ2-7,few,CASSLFREGYEQYF
.,TRBV5-1,TRBJ1-5,.,CASSPTEGVGPQHF
.,TRBV5-6,TRBJ2-7,.,CASSLSVEGSTAYEQYF
.,TRBV10-3,TRBJ2-2,.,CAISTPNTGELFF
TRBD2,TRBV4-2,TRBJ2-3,.,CASSQAAGTSGYSTDTQYF
TRBD1,TRBV9,TRBJ1-2,.,CASSVGTVPNYGYTF
.,TRBV6-5,TRBJ2-5,.,CASGKWGGLGTQYF
.,TRBV28,TRBJ2-1,.,CASSLAFSKRSKTYNEQFF
.,TRBV6-5,TRBJ1-1,.,CASSPIPNTEAFF
TRBD2,TRBV6-5,TRBJ2-7,medium-sized,CASSYGLAGAYEQYF
.,TRBV6-5,TRBJ1-2,.,CASSYDRLYGYTF
.,TRBV6-1,TRBJ2-1,few,CASSESHGAYNEQFF
.,TRBV18,TRBJ1-3,.,CASSLRTAASGNTIYF
.,TRBV29-1,TRBJ1-2,once,CSVSWGSGGGYTF
.,TRBV19,TRBJ2-7,.,CASSGAGARTYEQYF
TRBD1,TRBV18,TRBJ2-7,.,CASSPGTEYEQYF
TRBD1,TRBV9,TRBJ1-6,.,CASSVGQGALMDFSPLHF
.,TRBV5-1,TRBJ2-7,.,CASSLAASSGYEQYF
TRBD1,TRBV7-9,TRBJ2-3,once,CASSLVGTGDTDTQYF
TRBD2,TRBV5-1,TRBJ2-2,.,CASSLDLAGRSGELFF
TRBD1,TRBV11-2,TRBJ1-2,.,CASSLDEGASYGYTF
.,TRBV6-6,TRBJ1-6,.,CASSYSNQRDSPLHF
TRBD2,TRBV19,TRBJ2-7,.,CASSTSGSSYEQYF
TRBD1,TRBV6-2/TRBV6-3,TRBJ1-5,few,CASSYRTGGQPQHF
TRBD2,TRBV9,TRBJ2-7,.,CASSATGTSGISGLNEQYF